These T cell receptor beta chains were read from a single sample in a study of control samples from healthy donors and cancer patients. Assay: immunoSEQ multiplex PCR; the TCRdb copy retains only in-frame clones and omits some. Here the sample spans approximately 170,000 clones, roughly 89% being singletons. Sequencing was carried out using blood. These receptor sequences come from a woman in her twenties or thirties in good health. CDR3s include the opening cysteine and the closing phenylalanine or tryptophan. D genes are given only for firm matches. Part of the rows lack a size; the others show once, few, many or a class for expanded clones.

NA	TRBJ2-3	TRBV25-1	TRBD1	TGTGCCAGCAGTGACCCCGCCGGGACAGGGGGGTCAGATACGCAGTATTTT	CASSDPAGTGGSDTQYF
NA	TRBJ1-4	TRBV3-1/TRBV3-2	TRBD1	TGTGCCAGCAGCCAAGGACAGGGGAGGCGGGAAAAACTGTTTTTT	CASSQGQGRREKLFF
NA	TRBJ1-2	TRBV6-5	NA	TGTGCCAGCAGTTACGATGGGGCGAACTATGGCTACACCTTC	CASSYDGANYGYTF
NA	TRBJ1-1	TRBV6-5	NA	TGTGCCAGCAGGAGGGGGAGGAACACTGAAGCTTTCTTT	CASRRGRNTEAFF
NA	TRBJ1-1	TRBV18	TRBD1	TGTGCCAGCTCACCACAGGGGGCGGACACTGAAGCTTTCTTT	CASSPQGADTEAFF
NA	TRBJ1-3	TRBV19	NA	TGTGCCAGTAGTATCGGCTCGAGCTCTGGAAACACCATATATTTT	CASSIGSSSGNTIYF
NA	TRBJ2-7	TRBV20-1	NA	TGCAGTGCTAGAGACAGCTACGAGCAGTACTTC	CSARDSYEQYF
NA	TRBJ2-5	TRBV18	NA	TGTGCCAGCTCACCAATCCGGGGAGGAGAGACCCAGTACTTC	CASSPIRGGETQYF
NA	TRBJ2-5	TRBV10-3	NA	TGTGCCATCGGCGAGACCCAGTACTTC	CAIGETQYF
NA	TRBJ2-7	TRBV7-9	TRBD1	TGTGCCAGCAGCTTAGGGGGACAGGGCTACGAGCAGTACTTC	CASSLGGQGYEQYF
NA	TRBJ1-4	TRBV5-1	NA	TGCGCCAGCAGCTGGACAGCAACTAATGAAAAACTGTTTTTT	CASSWTATNEKLFF
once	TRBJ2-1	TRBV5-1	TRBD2	TGCGCCAGCAGCCCACTAGCGGGGGGGCCTGAGCAGTTCTTC	CASSPLAGGPEQFF
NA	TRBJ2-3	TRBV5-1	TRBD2	TGCGCCAGCAGCTCCCGGGAGGGCACAGATACGCAGTATTTT	CASSSREGTDTQYF
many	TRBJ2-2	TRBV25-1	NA	TGTGCCAGCAGTGACGGAGCGGAGGTCGGGGAGCTGTTTTTT	CASSDGAEVGELFF
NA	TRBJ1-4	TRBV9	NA	TGTGCCAGCAGCGTAATCGGGTCCTCTAATGAAAAACTGTTTTTT	CASSVIGSSNEKLFF
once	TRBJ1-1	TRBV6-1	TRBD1	TGTGCCAGCAGTGAAGGATGGAGGGGGCCTGAAGCTTTCTTT	CASSEGWRGPEAFF
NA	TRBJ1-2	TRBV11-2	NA	TGTGCCAGCAGCCCAACAGGTTCACTTGGCTACACCTTC	CASSPTGSLGYTF
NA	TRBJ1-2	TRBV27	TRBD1	TGTGCCAGCAGTTTACATTACTCGACAGGGGGCTATGGCTACACCTTC	CASSLHYSTGGYGYTF
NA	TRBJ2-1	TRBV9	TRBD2	TGTGCCAGCAGCCCTCGGACTAGCGGATACAATGAGCAGTTCTTC	CASSPRTSGYNEQFF
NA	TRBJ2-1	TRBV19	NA	TGTGCCAGTAGCATCGGCTCCTACAATGAGCAGTTCTTC	CASSIGSYNEQFF
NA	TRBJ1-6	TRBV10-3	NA	TGTGCCATCAGTGGGAGGGGCTTAGATCCACCCCTCCACTTT	CAISGRGLDPPLHF
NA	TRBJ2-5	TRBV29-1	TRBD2	TGCAGCGTCGCGGGGGTCCAAGAGACCCAGTACTTC	CSVAGVQETQYF
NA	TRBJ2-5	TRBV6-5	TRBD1	TGTGCCAGCGGGGGACAGGGGGAGACCCAGTACTTC	CASGGQGETQYF
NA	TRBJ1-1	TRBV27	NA	TGTGCCAGCCGGCAGAACACTGAAGCTTTCTTT	CASRQNTEAFF
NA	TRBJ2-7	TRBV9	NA	TGTGCCAGCAGCGTCAGGGGTGACGACGAGCAGTACTTC	CASSVRGDDEQYF
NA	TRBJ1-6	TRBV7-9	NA	TGTGCCAGCAGCTTAGCCGAACATAATTCACCCCTCCACTTT	CASSLAEHNSPLHF
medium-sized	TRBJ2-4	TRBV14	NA	TGTGCCAGCAGCCAAACCCTAACGCGGGCCAAAAACATTCAGTACTTC	CASSQTLTRAKNIQYF
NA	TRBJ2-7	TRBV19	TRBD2	TGTGCCAGTAGCACGTTAGCGGGAGTCTACGAGCAGTACTTC	CASSTLAGVYEQYF
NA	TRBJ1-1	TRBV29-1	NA	TGCAGCGTTTACCAAAGGACGGACACTGAAGCTTTCTTT	CSVYQRTDTEAFF
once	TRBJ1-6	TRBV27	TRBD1	TGTGCCAGCAGTTTGGGAGGGGGCTCACCCCTCCACTTT	CASSLGGGSPLHF
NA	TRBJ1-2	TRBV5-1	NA	TGCGCGTCGGGGGCTGGCAACTATGGCTACACCTTC	CASGAGNYGYTF
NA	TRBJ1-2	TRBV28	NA	TGTGCCAGCGGACGGCCTAACTATGGCTACACCTTC	CASGRPNYGYTF
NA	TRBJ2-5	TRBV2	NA	TGTGCCAGCAGTGTAAATAGCGGTAAAGAGACCCAGTACTTC	CASSVNSGKETQYF
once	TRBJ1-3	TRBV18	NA	TGTGCCAGCTCACCACGGGGGCGAGGAGGAAACACCATATATTTT	CASSPRGRGGNTIYF
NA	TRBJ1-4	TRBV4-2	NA	TGTGCCAGCAGCCAAGCGGGGACTAATGAAAAACTGTTTTTT	CASSQAGTNEKLFF
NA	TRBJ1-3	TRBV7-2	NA	TGTGCCAGCAGCTTATCTGTGTACACCATATATTTT	CASSLSVYTIYF
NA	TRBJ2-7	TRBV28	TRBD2	TGTGCCAGCAGTCCCACTAGCGGGACCTACGAGCAGTACTTC	CASSPTSGTYEQYF
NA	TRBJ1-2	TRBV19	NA	TGTGCCAGTAGTATAGGGCAGGCGACCGTCGGCTACACCTTC	CASSIGQATVGYTF
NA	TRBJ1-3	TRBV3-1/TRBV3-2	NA	TGTGCCAGCAGCCAAGCGGGGAACACCATATATTTT	CASSQAGNTIYF
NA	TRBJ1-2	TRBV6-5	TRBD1	TGTGCCAGCAGTAACCGACAGGGAAGGGGCTACACCTTC	CASSNRQGRGYTF
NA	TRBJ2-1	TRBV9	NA	TGTGCCAGCAGCGCTACACCAACCTCCTACAATGAGCAGTTCTTC	CASSATPTSYNEQFF
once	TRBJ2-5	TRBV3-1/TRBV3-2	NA	TGTGCCAGCAGCCAATTGGTCCAAGAGACCCAGTACTTC	CASSQLVQETQYF